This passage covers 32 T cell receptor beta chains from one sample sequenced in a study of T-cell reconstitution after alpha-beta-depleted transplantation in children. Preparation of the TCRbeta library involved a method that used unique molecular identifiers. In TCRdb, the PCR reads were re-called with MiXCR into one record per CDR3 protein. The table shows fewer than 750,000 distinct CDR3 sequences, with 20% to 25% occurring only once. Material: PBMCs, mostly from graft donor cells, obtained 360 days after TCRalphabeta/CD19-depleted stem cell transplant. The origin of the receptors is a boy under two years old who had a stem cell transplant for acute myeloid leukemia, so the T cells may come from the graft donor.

The CDR3 nucleotides are TGTGCCAGCAGTTTAAGGCCGGGTGTAACGTCAGATACGCAGTATTTT. This translates into CASSLRPGVTSDTQYF. The V and J genes are TRBV12-3 or TRBV12-4 and TRBJ2-3, with D unclear. Trimming left V 2 bases short and J 4 bases short, with 16 bases between. The CDR3 runs 16 residues.

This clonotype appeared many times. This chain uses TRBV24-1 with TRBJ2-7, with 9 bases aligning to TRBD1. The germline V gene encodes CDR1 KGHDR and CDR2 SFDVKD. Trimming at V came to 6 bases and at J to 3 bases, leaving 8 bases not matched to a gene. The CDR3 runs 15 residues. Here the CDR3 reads CATSPGTGIHYEQYF. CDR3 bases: TGTGCCACCAGTCCCGGGACAGGGATCCACTACGAGCAGTACTTC.

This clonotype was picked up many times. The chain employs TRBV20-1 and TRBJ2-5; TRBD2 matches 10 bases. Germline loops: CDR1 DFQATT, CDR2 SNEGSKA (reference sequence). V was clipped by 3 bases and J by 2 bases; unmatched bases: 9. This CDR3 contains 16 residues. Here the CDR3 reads CSASESSGGWQETQYF. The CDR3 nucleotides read TGCAGTGCTAGTGAGTCTAGCGGGGGATGGCAAGAGACCCAGTACTTC.

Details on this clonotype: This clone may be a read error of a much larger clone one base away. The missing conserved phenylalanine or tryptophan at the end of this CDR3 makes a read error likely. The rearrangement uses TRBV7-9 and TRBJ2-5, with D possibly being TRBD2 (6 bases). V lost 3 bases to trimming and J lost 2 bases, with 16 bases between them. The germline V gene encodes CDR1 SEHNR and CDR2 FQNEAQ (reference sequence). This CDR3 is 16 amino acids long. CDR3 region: CASSFGSSATQETQYI. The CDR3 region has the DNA TGTGCCAGCAGCTTTGGTTCTAGCGCAACACAAGAGACCCAGTACATC.

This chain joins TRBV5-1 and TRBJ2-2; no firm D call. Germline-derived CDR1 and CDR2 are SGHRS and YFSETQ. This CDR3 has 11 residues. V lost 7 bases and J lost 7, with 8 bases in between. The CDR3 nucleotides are TGCGCCAGCGCCGAGGACGGGGAGCTGTTTTTT. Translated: CASAEDGELFF.

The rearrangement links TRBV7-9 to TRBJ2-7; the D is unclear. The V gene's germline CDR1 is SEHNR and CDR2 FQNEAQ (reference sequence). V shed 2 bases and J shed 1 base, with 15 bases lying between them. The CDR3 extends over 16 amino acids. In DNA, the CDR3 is TGTGCCAGCAGCTTATGGTCAGGATACAGATCCTACGAGCAGTACTTC. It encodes CASSLWSGYRSYEQYF.

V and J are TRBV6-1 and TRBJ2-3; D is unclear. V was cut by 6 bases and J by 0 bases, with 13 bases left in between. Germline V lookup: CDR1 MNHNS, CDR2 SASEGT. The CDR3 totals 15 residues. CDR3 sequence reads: CASSRDSSSTDTQYF. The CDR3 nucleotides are TGTGCCAGCAGCCGCGACTCGTCTAGCACAGATACGCAGTATTTT.

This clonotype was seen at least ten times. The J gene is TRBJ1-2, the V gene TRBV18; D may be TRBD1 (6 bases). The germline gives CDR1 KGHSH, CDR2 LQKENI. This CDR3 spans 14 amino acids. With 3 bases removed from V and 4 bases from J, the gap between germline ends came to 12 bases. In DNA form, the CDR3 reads TGTGCCAGCTCACCCCGAGGGGGACGCTATGGCTACACCTTC. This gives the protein CASSPRGGRYGYTF. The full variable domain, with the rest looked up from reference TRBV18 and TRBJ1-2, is NAGVMQNPRHLVRRRGQEARLRCSPMKGHSHVYWYRQLPEEGLKFMVYLQKENIIDESGMPKERFSAEFPKEGPSILRIQQVVRGDSAAYFCASSPRGGRYGYTFGSGTRLTVV.

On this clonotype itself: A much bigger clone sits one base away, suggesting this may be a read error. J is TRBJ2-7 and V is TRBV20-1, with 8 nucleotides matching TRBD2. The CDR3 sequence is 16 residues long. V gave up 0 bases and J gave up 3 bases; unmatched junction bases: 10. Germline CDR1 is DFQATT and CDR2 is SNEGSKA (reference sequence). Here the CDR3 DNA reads TGCAGTGCTAGAGATGGAAAGAGCGGGGGCCGCTACGAGCAGTACTTC. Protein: CSARDGKSGGRYEQYF.

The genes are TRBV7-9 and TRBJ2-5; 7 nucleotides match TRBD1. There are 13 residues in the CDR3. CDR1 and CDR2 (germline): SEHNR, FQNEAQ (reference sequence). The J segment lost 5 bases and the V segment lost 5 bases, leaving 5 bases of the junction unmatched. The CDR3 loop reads CASSMTGSETQYF. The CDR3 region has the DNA TGTGCCAGCAGCATGACAGGGAGCGAGACCCAGTACTTC.

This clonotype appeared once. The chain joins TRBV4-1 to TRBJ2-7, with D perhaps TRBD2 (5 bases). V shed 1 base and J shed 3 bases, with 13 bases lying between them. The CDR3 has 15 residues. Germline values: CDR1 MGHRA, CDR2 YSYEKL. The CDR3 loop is CASSQAPGTIYEQYF. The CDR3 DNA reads TGCGCCAGCAGCCAAGCACCGGGAACTATCTACGAGCAGTACTTC.

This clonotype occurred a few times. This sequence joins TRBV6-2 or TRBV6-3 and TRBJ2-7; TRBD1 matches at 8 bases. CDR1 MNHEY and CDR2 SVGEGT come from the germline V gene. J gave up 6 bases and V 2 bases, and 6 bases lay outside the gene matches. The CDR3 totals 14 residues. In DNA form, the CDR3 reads TGTGCCAGCAGTTACGTCCCACAGGGGGGCGAGCAGTACTTC. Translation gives CASSYVPQGGEQYF.

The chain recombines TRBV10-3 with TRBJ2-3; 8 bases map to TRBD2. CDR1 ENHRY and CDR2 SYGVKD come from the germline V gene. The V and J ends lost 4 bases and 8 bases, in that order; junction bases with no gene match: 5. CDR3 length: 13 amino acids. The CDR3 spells CAISGSGGGTQYF. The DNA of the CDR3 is TGTGCCATCAGTGGTTCCGGGGGGGGTACGCAGTATTTT.

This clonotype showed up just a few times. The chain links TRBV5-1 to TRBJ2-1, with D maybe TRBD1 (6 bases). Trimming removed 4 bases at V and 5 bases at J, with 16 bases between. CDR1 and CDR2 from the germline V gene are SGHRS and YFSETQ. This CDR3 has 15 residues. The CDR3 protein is CASSVGLRGNNEQFF. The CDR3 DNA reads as TGCGCCAGCAGCGTCGGCCTGAGGGGGAACAATGAGCAGTTCTTC.

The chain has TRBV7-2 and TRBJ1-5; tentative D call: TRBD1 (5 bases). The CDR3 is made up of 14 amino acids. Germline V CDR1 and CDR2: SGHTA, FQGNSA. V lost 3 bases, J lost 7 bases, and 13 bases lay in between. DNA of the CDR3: TGTGCCAGCAGCTTGGGGGAGGGCCTACAGCCCCAGCATTTT. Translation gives CASSLGEGLQPQHF.

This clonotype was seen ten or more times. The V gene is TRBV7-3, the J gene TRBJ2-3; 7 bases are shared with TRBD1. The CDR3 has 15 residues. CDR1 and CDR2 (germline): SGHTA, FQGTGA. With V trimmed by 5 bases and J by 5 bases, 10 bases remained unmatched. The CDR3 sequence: CASSTTGTDEDTQYF. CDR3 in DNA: TGTGCCAGCAGCACCACCGGGACAGACGAAGATACGCAGTATTTT.

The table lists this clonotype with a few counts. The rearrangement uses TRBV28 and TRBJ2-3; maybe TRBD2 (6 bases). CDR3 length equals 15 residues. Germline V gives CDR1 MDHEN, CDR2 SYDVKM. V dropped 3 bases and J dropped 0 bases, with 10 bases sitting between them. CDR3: CASSLIGGSTDTQYF. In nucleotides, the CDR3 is TGTGCCAGCAGTTTGATTGGGGGGAGCACAGATACGCAGTATTTT.

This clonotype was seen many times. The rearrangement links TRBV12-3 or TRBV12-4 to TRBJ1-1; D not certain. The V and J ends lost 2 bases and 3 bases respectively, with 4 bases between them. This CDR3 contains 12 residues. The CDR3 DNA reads TGTGCCAGCAGTTTACGAGACACTGAAGCTTTCTTT. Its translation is CASSLRDTEAFF.

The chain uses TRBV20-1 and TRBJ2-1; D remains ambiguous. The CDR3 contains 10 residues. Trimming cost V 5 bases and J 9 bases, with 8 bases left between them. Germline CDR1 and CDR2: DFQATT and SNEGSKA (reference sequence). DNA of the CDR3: TGCAGTGCTTCTAGGACTGAGCAGTTCTTC. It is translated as CSASRTEQFF.

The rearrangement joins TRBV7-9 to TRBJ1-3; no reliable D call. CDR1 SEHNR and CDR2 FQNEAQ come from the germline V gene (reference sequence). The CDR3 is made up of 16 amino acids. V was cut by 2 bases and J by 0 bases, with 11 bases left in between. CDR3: CASSLSWGLSGNTIYF. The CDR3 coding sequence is TGTGCCAGCAGCTTATCCTGGGGTCTCTCTGGAAACACCATATATTTT.

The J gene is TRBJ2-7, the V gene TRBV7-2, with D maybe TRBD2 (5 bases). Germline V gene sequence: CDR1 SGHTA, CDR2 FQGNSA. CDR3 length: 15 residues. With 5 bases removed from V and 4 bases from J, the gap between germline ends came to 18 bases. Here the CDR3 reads CASSRAEGWGYEQYF. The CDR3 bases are TGTGCCAGCAGCCGAGCCGAGGGCTGGGGTTACGAGCAGTACTTC.

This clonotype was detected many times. This CDR3 is CSASGGPDTQYF. CDR3 bases: TGCAGTGCTAGCGGAGGACCTGATACGCAGTATTTT. The V and J genes are TRBV20-1 and TRBJ2-3; maybe TRBD2 (5 bases). Germline V gene data show CDR1 as DFQATT and CDR2 as SNEGSKA (reference sequence). The CDR3 is made up of 12 amino acids. The V and J ends lost 3 bases and 6 bases respectively, with 10 bases between them.

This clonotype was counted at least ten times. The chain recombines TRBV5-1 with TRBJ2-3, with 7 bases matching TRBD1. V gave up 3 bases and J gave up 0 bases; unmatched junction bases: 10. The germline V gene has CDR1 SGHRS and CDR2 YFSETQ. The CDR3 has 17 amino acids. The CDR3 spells CASSSLTTGSSTDTQYF. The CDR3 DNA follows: TGCGCCAGCAGCTCCCTTACGACAGGGTCGAGCACAGATACGCAGTATTTT.

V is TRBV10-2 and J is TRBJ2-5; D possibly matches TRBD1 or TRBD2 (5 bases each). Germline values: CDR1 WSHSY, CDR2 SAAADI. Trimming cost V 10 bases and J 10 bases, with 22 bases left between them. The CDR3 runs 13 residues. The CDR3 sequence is CATSGTGSGDQYF. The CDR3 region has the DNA TGCGCCACCTCCGGGACCGGAAGCGGCGACCAGTACTTC.

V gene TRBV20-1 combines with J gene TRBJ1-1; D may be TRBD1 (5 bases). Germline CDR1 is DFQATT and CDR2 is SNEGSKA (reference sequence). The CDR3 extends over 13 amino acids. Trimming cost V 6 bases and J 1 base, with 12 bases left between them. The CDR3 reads CSARGAPNTEAFF. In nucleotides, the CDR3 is TGCAGTGCGCGCGGGGCCCCGAACACTGAAGCTTTCTTT.

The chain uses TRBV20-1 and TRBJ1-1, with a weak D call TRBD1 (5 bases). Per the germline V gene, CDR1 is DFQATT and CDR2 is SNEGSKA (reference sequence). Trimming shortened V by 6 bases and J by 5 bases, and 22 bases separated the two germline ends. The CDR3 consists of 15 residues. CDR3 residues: CSAPWDGSRVTEAFF. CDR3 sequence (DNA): TGCAGTGCCCCTTGGGACGGGTCCCGGGTAACTGAAGCTTTCTTT.

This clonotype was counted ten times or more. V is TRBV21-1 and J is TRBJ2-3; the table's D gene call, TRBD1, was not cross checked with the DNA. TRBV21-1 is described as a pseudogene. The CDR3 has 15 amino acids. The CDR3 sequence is CASSKLGGRRDTQYF. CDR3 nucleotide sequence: TGTGCCAGCAGCAAACTAGGGGGGCGCAGGGATACGCAGTATTTT.

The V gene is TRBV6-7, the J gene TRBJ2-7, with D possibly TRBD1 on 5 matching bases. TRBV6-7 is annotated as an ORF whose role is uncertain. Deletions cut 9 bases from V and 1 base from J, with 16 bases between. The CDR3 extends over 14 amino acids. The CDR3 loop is CARAFKTVSYEQYV. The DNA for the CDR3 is TGTGCCAGGGCGTTTAAGACAGTTTCCTACGAGCAGTACGTC.

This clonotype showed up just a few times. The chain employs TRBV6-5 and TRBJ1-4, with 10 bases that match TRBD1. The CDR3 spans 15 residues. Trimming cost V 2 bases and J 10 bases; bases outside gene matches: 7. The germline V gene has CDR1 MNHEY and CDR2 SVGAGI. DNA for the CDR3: TGTGCCAGCAGTTACCAGGGACAGGGGAGGGTAAAACTGTTTTTT. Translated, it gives CASSYQGQGRVKLFF.

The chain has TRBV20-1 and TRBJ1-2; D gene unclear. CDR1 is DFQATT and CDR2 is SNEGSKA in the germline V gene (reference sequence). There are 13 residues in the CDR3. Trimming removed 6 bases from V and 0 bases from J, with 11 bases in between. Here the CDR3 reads CSAWAMSNYGYTF. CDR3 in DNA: TGCAGTGCATGGGCCATGTCTAACTATGGCTACACCTTC.

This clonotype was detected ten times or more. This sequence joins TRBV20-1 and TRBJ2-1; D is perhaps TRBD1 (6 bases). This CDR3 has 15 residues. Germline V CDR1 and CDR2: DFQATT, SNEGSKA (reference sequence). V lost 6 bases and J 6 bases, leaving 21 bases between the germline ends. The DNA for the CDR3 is TGCAGTGCCAGAAGGGGCCAGTACAGGGCCAATGAGCAGTTCTTC. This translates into CSARRGQYRANEQFF.

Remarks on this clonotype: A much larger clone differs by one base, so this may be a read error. In DNA, the CDR3 is TGTGCCAGCAGCTTAAGACAGGGAGCTTCAGTAGGCACAGATACGCAGTATTTT. As protein: CASSLRQGASVGTDTQYF. This chain uses TRBV7-8 with TRBJ2-3; 7 bases are a match to TRBD1. Germline assignment: CDR1 SGHVS and CDR2 FQNEAQ. J was trimmed by 1 base and V by 2 bases; bases with no gene match: 12. This CDR3 comprises 18 residues. The entire variable domain, with the rest obtained from reference TRBV7-8 and TRBJ2-3, is as follows: GAGVSQSPRYKVAKRGQDVALRCDPISGHVSLFWYQQALGQGPEFLTYFQNEAQLDKSGLPSDRFFAERPEGSVSTLKIQRTQQEDSAVYLCASSLRQGASVGTDTQYFGPGTRLTVL.